A single sample is the source of the 15 T cell receptor beta chains below, sequenced in a study of neurological immune-mediated disorders. Each CDR3 protein is one row after TCRdb ran MiXCR on the 5' RACE reads. The data show 60,000 to 90,000 distinct CDR3 sequences, roughly 10% seen once. Indicated time point: longitudinal time-point 1 (baseline). The sequenced sample consisted of PBMCs. The receptors derive from a man aged 25 to 40 in good health.

This clonotype occurred many times. The junction departs from germline at one end; a sequencing error may be responsible. J is TRBJ2-5 and V is TRBV15; 14 nucleotides align to TRBD2. Germline CDR1 and CDR2: LNHNV and YYDKDF (reference sequence). This CDR3 has 13 amino acids. The CDR3 here is CATRLGLAGGLDF. CDR3 DNA sequence: TGTGCCACTCGTCTCGGACTAGCGGGGGGTCTGGACTTC.

This clonotype was recorded at least ten times. The chain joins TRBV29-1 to TRBJ2-7; 9 nucleotides align to TRBD1. V lost 4 bases to trimming and J lost 6 bases; unmatched junction nucleotides: 4. Germline CDR1 is SQVTM and CDR2 is ANQGSEA. This CDR3 is 12 amino acids long. This CDR3 is CSVGQGGGEQYF. The CDR3 bases are TGCAGCGTTGGACAGGGGGGAGGCGAGCAGTACTTC.

This clonotype was detected ten times or more. This chain links TRBV5-1 with TRBJ2-3, with D maybe TRBD2 (7 bases). Looked up from germline, CDR1 is SGHRS and CDR2 is YFSETQ. This CDR3 has 16 amino acids. Trimming pared 2 bases from V and 6 bases from J, leaving 19 bases between. The CDR3 is CASSFTTGAGRDTQYF. CDR3 nucleotides: TGCGCCAGCAGCTTTACGACAGGCGCCGGGAGGGATACGCAGTATTTT.

This clonotype was seen repeatedly, ten times or more. V and J are TRBV5-5 and TRBJ2-2; the D is unclear. Trimming removed 3 bases at V and 0 bases at J, with 9 bases between. This CDR3 spans 15 amino acids. Germline V lookup: CDR1 SGHKS, CDR2 YYEKEE (reference sequence). The CDR3 spells CASSYTDANTGELFF. For the CDR3, the DNA is TGTGCCAGCAGCTACACAGACGCGAACACCGGGGAGCTGTTTTTT.

This clonotype was detected ten times or more. The chain uses TRBV29-1 and TRBJ2-1; 12 bases agree with TRBD2. The CDR3 is 15 amino acids. The ends lost 4 bases at V and 7 bases at J; junction bases unmatched: 8. Germline V lookup: CDR1 SQVTM, CDR2 ANQGSEA. CDR3 sequence reads: CSVGRTSGNPNEQFF. The CDR3 DNA sequence: TGCAGCGTTGGGAGGACTAGCGGGAACCCTAATGAGCAGTTCTTC.

This clonotype has at least ten counts. The V and J genes are TRBV5-6 and TRBJ2-5; D not resolved. The V end was cut by 0 bases, the J end by 2 bases, with 14 bases between. From germline, CDR1 is SGHDT and CDR2 YYEEEE. CDR3 length equals 16 residues. The CDR3 region is CASSLGAGRIQETQYF. Here the CDR3 DNA reads TGTGCCAGCAGCTTGGGGGCAGGTCGGATTCAAGAGACCCAGTACTTC.

This clonotype has at least ten counts. The CDR3 coding sequence is TGCAGTGCTGTTCTACAAAGGCTTGAAGCTTTCTTT. Translating it yields CSAVLQRLEAFF. The V and J genes are TRBV20-1 and TRBJ1-1, with D unclear. There are 12 residues in the CDR3. Germline CDR1 is DFQATT and CDR2 is SNEGSKA (reference sequence). Trimming cost V 5 bases and J 7 bases, with 14 bases left between them.

This clonotype was seen ten or more times. Here the CDR3 reads CAISGALAGETYNEQFF. In nucleotides, the CDR3 is TGTGCCATCAGTGGGGCCCTAGCGGGAGAAACCTACAATGAGCAGTTCTTC. This sequence joins TRBV10-3 and TRBJ2-1; TRBD2 agrees at 10 bases. Germline V gene lookup returns CDR1 ENHRY and CDR2 SYGVKD. V was clipped by 4 bases and J by 2 bases; unmatched bases: 8. The CDR3 runs 17 residues.

A few counts support this clonotype. This chain links TRBV18 with TRBJ1-3, with 12 bases lining up with TRBD1. V shed 2 bases, J shed 1 base, and the junction held 6 bases outside the gene matches. The CDR3 sequence is 18 residues long. Germline V gene lookup returns CDR1 KGHSH and CDR2 LQKENI. The CDR3 bases are TGTGCCAGCTCACCAACGCCGGGACAGGGGGCATCTGGAAACACCATATATTTT. This translates into CASSPTPGQGASGNTIYF.

This clonotype was counted at least ten times. V is TRBV27 and J is TRBJ2-5, with D tentatively TRBD2 (5 bases). There are 14 residues in the CDR3. Between the trimmed V and J ends, which lost 2 bases and 1 base, there was a span of 8 bases. Looked up from germline, CDR1 is MNHEY and CDR2 is SMNVEV (reference sequence). DNA of the CDR3: TGTGCCAGCAGTTTAACCGGGGTCCAAGAGACCCAGTACTTC. This gives the protein CASSLTGVQETQYF.

In its sample, this clonotype was seen many times. The chain is built from TRBV7-8 and TRBJ2-1; D is possibly TRBD2 (5 bases). This CDR3 has 15 amino acids. CDR1 and CDR2 (germline): SGHVS, FQNEAQ. With 5 bases removed from V and 4 bases from J, the gap between germline ends came to 15 bases. CDR3 DNA: TGTGCCAGCAGCGAGTTAGAGGGCGCGTACAATGAGCAGTTCTTC. Residues: CASSELEGAYNEQFF. The full variable domain, completed using reference TRBV7-8 and TRBJ2-1, is GAGVSQSPRYKVAKRGQDVALRCDPISGHVSLFWYQQALGQGPEFLTYFQNEAQLDKSGLPSDRFFAERPEGSVSTLKIQRTQQEDSAVYLCASSELEGAYNEQFFGPGTRLTVL.

This clonotype was seen many times. The J gene is TRBJ2-3, the V gene TRBV2, with 10 bases identical to TRBD2. The CDR3 is 13 residues long. Looked up from germline, CDR1 is SNHLY and CDR2 is FYNNEI. The junction had 3 bases not matched to a gene; V was cut back by 6 bases and J by 6 bases. The DNA for the CDR3 is TGTGCCAGCAGAGCGGGAGGGTCCGATACGCAGTATTTT. Protein sequence: CASRAGGSDTQYF.

Ten or more counts support this clonotype. V gene TRBV7-2 combines with J gene TRBJ2-6; D call uncertain. Trimming cost V 1 base and J 1 base, with 5 bases left between them. Germline CDR1 SGHTA, CDR2 FQGNSA. The CDR3 spans 15 residues. For the CDR3, the DNA is TGTGCCAGCAGCTTAGGACCTTCTGGGGCCAACGTCCTGACTTTC. Translating gives CASSLGPSGANVLTF.

This chain uses TRBV18 with TRBJ1-5, with 8 bases fitting TRBD1. CDR3 size: 14 residues. J was trimmed by 5 bases and V by 2 bases; bases with no gene match: 2. Germline V gene sequence: CDR1 KGHSH, CDR2 LQKENI. The CDR3 sequence is CASSPSDRDQPQHF. The CDR3 DNA follows: TGTGCCAGCTCACCATCGGACAGGGATCAGCCCCAGCATTTT. The variable domain in full, with the rest retrieved from reference TRBV18 and TRBJ1-5, is NAGVMQNPRHLVRRRGQEARLRCSPMKGHSHVYWYRQLPEEGLKFMVYLQKENIIDESGMPKERFSAEFPKEGPSILRIQQVVRGDSAAYFCASSPSDRDQPQHFGDGTRLSIL.

The chain links TRBV20-1 to TRBJ1-3; 10 nucleotides agree with TRBD1. Unmatched junction bases numbered 2, after V lost 3 bases and J lost 0 bases. The CDR3 is 15 amino acids. Looked up from germline, CDR1 is DFQATT and CDR2 is SNEGSKA (reference sequence). CDR3 loop: CSARTGGSSGNTIYF. DNA of the CDR3: TGCAGTGCTAGGACAGGGGGCAGCTCTGGAAACACCATATATTTT.